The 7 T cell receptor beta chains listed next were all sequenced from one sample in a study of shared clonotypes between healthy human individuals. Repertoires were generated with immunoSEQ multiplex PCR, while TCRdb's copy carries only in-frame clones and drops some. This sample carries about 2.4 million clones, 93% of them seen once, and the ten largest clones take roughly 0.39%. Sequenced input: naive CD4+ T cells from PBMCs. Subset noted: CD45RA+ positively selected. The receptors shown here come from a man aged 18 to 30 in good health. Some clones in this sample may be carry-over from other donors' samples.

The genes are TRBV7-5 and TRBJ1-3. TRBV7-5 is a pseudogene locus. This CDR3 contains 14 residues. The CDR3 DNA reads TGTGCCAGAAGTCCCCTGGGAAACGGAAACACCATATATTTT. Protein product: CARSPLGNGNTIYF.

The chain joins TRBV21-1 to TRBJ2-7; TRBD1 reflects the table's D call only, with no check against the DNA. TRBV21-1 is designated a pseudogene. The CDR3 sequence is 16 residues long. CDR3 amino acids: CASSKLTGTGGFEQYF. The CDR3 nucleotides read TGTGCCAGCAGCAAGCTAACCGGGACAGGGGGCTTCGAGCAGTACTTC.

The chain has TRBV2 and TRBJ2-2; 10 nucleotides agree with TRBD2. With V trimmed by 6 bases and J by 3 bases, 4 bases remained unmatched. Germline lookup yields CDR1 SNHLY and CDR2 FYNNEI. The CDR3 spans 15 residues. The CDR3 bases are TGTGCCAGCAGAATAGCGGGAGGTGACACCGGGGAGCTGTTTTTT. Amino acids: CASRIAGGDTGELFF.

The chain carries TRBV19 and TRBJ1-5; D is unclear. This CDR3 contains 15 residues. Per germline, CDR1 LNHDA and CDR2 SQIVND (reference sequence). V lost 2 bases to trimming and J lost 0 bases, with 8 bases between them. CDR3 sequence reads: CASSINGYSNQPQHF. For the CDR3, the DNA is TGTGCCAGTAGTATAAACGGGTATAGCAATCAGCCCCAGCATTTT.

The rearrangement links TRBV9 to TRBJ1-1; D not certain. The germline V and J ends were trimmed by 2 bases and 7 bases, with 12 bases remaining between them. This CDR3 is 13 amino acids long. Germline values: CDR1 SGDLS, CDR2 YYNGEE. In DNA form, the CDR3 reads TGTGCCAGCAGCGTCGCCCTTTGGGGTGAAGCTTTCTTT. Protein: CASSVALWGEAFF.

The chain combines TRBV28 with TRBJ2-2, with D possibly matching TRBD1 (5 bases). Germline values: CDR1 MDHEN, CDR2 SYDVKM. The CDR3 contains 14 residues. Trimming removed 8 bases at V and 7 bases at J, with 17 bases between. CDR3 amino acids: CASLPGQRVGELFF. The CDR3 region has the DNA TGTGCCAGCCTCCCCGGACAAAGGGTCGGGGAGCTGTTTTTT.

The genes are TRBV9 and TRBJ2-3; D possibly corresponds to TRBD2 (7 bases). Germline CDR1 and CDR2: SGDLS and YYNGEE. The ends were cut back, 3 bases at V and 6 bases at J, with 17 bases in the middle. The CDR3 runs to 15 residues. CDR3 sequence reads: CASSAEGGRADTQYF. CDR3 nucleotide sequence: TGTGCCAGCAGCGCCGAAGGGGGGAGGGCGGATACGCAGTATTTT.